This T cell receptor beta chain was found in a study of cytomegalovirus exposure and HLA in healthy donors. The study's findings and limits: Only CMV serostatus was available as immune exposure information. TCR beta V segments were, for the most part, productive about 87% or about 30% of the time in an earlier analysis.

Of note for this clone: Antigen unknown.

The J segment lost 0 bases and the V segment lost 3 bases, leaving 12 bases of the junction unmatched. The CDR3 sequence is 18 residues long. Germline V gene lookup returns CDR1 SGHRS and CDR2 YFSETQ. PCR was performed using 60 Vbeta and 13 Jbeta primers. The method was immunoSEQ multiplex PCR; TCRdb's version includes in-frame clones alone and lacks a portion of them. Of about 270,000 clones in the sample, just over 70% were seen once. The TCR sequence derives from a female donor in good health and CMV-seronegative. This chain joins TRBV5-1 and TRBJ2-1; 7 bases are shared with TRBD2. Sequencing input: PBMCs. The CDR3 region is CASSSLGGGTSSYNEQFF. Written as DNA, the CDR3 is TGCGCCAGCAGCTCCCTAGGCGGGGGAACTAGCTCCTACAATGAGCAGTTCTTC.